These 11 T cell receptor beta chains share one sample of origin, sequenced in a study of beta chain features in type 1 diabetes. The investigators reverse transcribed all of the isolated RNA, so they sequenced expressed TCRB transcripts. The table came from immunoSEQ multiplex PCR; TCRdb's copy has only in-frame clones and leaves some out. In the table there are 150,000 to 160,000 clones, roughly 11% of which are singletons. The sequencing input was central memory CD4+ T cells from blood. The receptors shown here come from a man aged 18 to 30 in good health.

The chain has TRBV9 and TRBJ2-4, with TRBD1 matching 8 bases. V was clipped by 3 bases and J by 2 bases; unmatched bases: 4. Germline CDR1 and CDR2: SGDLS and YYNGEE. The CDR3 length is 15 residues. The CDR3 DNA reads as TGTGCCAGCAGCGCAGGGGGCTCGACCAAAAACATTCAGTACTTC. It specifies CASSAGGSTKNIQYF.

J is TRBJ1-2 and V is TRBV10-3, with no clear D. Per the germline V gene, CDR1 is ENHRY and CDR2 is SYGVKD. This CDR3 comprises 13 residues. V lost 6 bases to trimming and J lost 2 bases, with 10 bases between them. The CDR3 protein is CAIRPGINYGYTF. In nucleotides, the CDR3 is TGTGCCATCAGACCCGGGATAAACTATGGCTACACCTTC.

This clone was seen only a few times. The chain recombines TRBV7-2 with TRBJ2-7; D tentatively reads TRBD1 or TRBD2 (5 bases each). Germline V lookup: CDR1 SGHTA, CDR2 FQGNSA. There are 15 residues in the CDR3. V was clipped by 5 bases and J by 9 bases, with 23 bases between them. In DNA form, the CDR3 reads TGTGCCAGCAGCCGAGGGGACGGACGCTACGATCGGCAGTACTTC. Amino acids: CASSRGDGRYDRQYF.

This clone has just a few counts. The V gene is TRBV13, the J gene TRBJ1-5; the match to TRBD1 covers 7 bases. Germline CDR1 is PRHDT and CDR2 is FYEKMQ (reference sequence). This CDR3 is 17 amino acids long. Losses at the gene ends were 0 bases for V and 4 bases for J; bases not matched to a gene: 9. The CDR3 nucleotides are TGTGCCAGCAGCTTAGGAGGGGGCGGGACAGAGAATCAGCCCCAGCATTTT. Its protein product is CASSLGGGGTENQPQHF.

V usage is TRBV29-1 and J usage is TRBJ2-7; a possible D gene is TRBD1 (6 bases). Deletions cut 1 base from V and 0 bases from J, with 13 bases between. The CDR3 consists of 15 residues. Per germline, CDR1 SQVTM and CDR2 ANQGSEA. The CDR3 protein is CSVEGGRDNSYEQYF. CDR3 nucleotides: TGCAGCGTTGAAGGCGGACGGGACAACTCCTACGAGCAGTACTTC.

This clone has more than one count but fewer than ten. This chain connects TRBV18 to TRBJ2-1, with 10 bases lining up with TRBD2. Germline V gene data show CDR1 as KGHSH and CDR2 as LQKENI. After removal of 4 bases from V and 6 bases from J, the junction contained 15 bases not matched to a gene. The CDR3 length is 18 residues. CDR3 bases: TGTGCCAGCTCACAGGGCCCCTTAACTAGCGGGACTGGCAATGAGCAGTTCTTC. As protein: CASSQGPLTSGTGNEQFF.

This clone appeared a few times. The chain combines TRBV7-3 with TRBJ1-5; D unresolved. CDR1 and CDR2 from the germline V gene are SGHTA and FQGTGA. Trimming pared 5 bases from V and 6 bases from J, leaving 11 bases between. This CDR3 has 13 residues. The CDR3 DNA follows: TGTGCCAGCAGCCCGGGGAGCTTTCAGCCCCAGCATTTT. As protein: CASSPGSFQPQHF. The full variable domain, in which reference TRBV7-3 and TRBJ1-5 provide the parts outside the CDR3, is GAGVSQTPSNKVTEKGKYVELRCDPISGHTALYWYRQSLGQGPEFLIYFQGTGAADDSGLPNDRFFAVRPEGSVSTLKIQRTERGDSAVYLCASSPGSFQPQHFGDGTRLSIL.

The V call is TRBV6-5, the J call TRBJ2-5, with D hard to call. Per germline, CDR1 MNHEY and CDR2 SVGAGI. Trimming took off 0 bases at V and 7 bases at J, with 9 bases between the two ends. The CDR3 runs 13 residues. The CDR3 loop is CASSYSGSRTQYF. Written as DNA, the CDR3 is TGTGCCAGCAGTTACTCGGGGTCACGGACCCAGTACTTC.

J is TRBJ2-1 and V is TRBV11-3; D gene unclear. This CDR3 comprises 16 residues. Germline V gene lookup returns CDR1 SGHNT and CDR2 YENEEA. Trimming removed 0 bases at V and 0 bases at J, with 9 bases between. The CDR3 nucleotides are TGTGCCAGCAGCTTAGAGAGGCGGAGCTCCTACAATGAGCAGTTCTTC. This gives the protein CASSLERRSSYNEQFF.

This clone came up a few times. The chain recombines TRBV10-3 with TRBJ2-7, with D tentatively TRBD2 (6 bases). Trimming removed 0 bases from V and 0 bases from J, with 9 bases in between. The CDR3 length is 15 residues. CDR1 and CDR2 (germline): ENHRY, SYGVKD. DNA for the CDR3: TGTGCCATCAGTGAGTCGCTCGGGGGCTCCTACGAGCAGTACTTC. Its protein is CAISESLGGSYEQYF.

This clone has only a few counts. The chain employs TRBV7-2 and TRBJ2-1, with 7 bases fitting TRBD1. Trimming removed 5 bases from V and 4 bases from J; junction bases left unmatched: 11. Germline-derived CDR1 and CDR2 are SGHTA and FQGNSA. The CDR3 is 16 residues long. The CDR3 spells CASSLLYRGRYNEQFF. The CDR3 bases are TGTGCCAGCAGCCTACTCTACAGGGGCCGATACAATGAGCAGTTCTTC. The whole variable domain, remainder taken from reference TRBV7-2 and TRBJ2-1, is GAGVSQSPSNKVTEKGKDVELRCDPISGHTALYWYRQSLGQGLEFLIYFQGNSAPDKSGLPSDRFSAERTGGSVSTLTIQRTQQEDSAVYLCASSLLYRGRYNEQFFGPGTRLTVL.